This TCR beta chain was identified during a study of persistence of HIV-infected CD4 T cells. The overall study: Median time on suppressive ART was less than nine years. Up to roughly 180 mL blood was drawn at multiple time points; two donors had single-time leukapheresis. Study-level results: Antigen-responding cells were enriched for degenerate expanded CDR3beta sequences. Bulk TCR data could not be restricted to HIV-1-infected CMV-responding cells.

The immunoSEQ assay was version 4, run in survey mode. Some clones are missing from TCRdb's copy, which holds only in-frame ones; the method was immunoSEQ multiplex PCR. Of 15,000 to 25,000 clones detected, about 84% appear once; the ten largest clones hold roughly 7.1%. Cells were stimulated with CMV-infected fibroblast lysates at 8.5 to 10 ug/mL. CD4+ T cells upregulating both CD40 ligand and CD69 were sorted as responding cells. The germline gives CDR1 LNHDA, CDR2 SQIVND (reference sequence). CDR3 length: 14 amino acids. The V and J ends lost 6 bases and 3 bases respectively, with 9 bases between them. Concerning this clone: The antigen is not known.

The V gene is TRBV19, the J gene TRBJ2-6, with D uncertain. Sequenced material: CD4+ T cells sorted from PBMCs after approximately 19-hour stimulation, taken from a patient who received antiretroviral therapy. The origin of this receptor is an adult man with HIV who was CMV-seropositive. CDR3: CASRGQVGANVLTF. For the CDR3, the DNA is TGTGCCAGTAGGGGCCAGGTTGGGGCCAACGTCCTGACTTTC. The variable domain in full, with the rest retrieved from reference TRBV19 and TRBJ2-6, is DGGITQSPKYLFRKEGQNVTLSCEQNLNHDAMYWYRQDPGQGLRLIYYSQIVNDFQKGDIAEGYSVSREKKESFPLTVTSAQKNPTAFYLCASRGQVGANVLTFGAGSRLTVL.